The clone carrying this T cell receptor beta chain is judged medium-sized. Its antigen is unidentified. The data were taken from a study of PD-1 blockade in classical Hodgkin lymphoma. For the study at large: Once every 2 weeks, patients received intravenous nivolumab at 3 mg/kg.

Between the trimmed V and J ends, which lost 2 bases and 2 bases, there was a span of 12 bases. Germline CDR1 SNHLY, CDR2 FYNNEI. The CDR3 contains 15 residues. All trial patients relapsed after autologous stem cell transplantation. Findings and limits, study-wide: Nivolumab starters within 1 year of ASCT were excluded. The repertoire differences lack a defined cause, possibly disease activity or prior therapy. CD4+ TCR diversity, unlike CD8+, rose significantly by C4D1.

The data were produced by immunoSEQ multiplex PCR, yet TCRdb's version contains in-frame clones alone and is incomplete. This table has tens of thousands of clones, 80% appearing once. The starting material was peripheral blood mononuclear cells (PBMCs), obtained before the second cycle of nivolumab. V and J are TRBV2 and TRBJ1-1; D is ambiguous. This TCR was recovered from a human donor with classical Hodgkin lymphoma. CDR3 protein: CASSEQPITNTEAFF. CDR3 DNA: TGTGCCAGCAGTGAACAGCCCATTACCAACACTGAAGCTTTCTTT.